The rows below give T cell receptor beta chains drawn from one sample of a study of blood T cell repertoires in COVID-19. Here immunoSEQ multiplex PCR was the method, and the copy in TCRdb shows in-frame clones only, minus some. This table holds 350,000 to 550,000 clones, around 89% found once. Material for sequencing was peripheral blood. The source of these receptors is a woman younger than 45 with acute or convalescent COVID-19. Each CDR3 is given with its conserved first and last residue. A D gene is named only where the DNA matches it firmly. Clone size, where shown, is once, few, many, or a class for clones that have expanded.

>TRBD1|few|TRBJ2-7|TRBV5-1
TGCGCCAGCAGCTGGACACTACAGGGGGTCAACGAGCAGTACTTC
CASSWTLQGVNEQYF
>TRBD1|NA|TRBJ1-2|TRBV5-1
TGCGCCAGCAGCTTAGAGGGGGCGGGTTTGCGAGGCTACACCTTC
CASSLEGAGLRGYTF
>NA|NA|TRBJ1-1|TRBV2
TGTGCCAGCGCCGGACAGCCCCGGAACACTGAAGCTTTCTTT
CASAGQPRNTEAFF
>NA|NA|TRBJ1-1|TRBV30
TGTGCCTGGAGTGTACAGGGTGGCCTCCGGGCTTTCTTT
CAWSVQGGLRAFF
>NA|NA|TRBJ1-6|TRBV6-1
TGTGCCAGCAGTGAAGCCGGGGGTTCCTATAATTCACCCCTCCACTTT
CASSEAGGSYNSPLHF
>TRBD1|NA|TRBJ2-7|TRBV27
TGTGCCAGCAGTTTAGTAGGACAGGGGGCTCGGGAGCAGTACTTC
CASSLVGQGAREQYF
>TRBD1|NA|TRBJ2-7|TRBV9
TGTGCCAGCAGCGTAGAGACAGGGTCTTACGGGCAGTACTTC
CASSVETGSYGQYF
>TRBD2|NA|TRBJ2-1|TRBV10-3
TGTGCCTCTCTAGGCGGGGGGGTTTTTGAGCAGTTCTTC
CASLGGGVFEQFF
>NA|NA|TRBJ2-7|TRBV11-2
TGTGCCAGCAGTCGCACCGGGGGTTACGAGCAGTACTTC
CASSRTGGYEQYF
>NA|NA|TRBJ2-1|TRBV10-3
TGTGCCATCAGCCCGACTAGTAACTCCTACAATGAGCAGTTCTTC
CAISPTSNSYNEQFF
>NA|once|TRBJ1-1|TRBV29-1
TGCAGCGTGGCCGGGACAGAAGCTTTCTTT
CSVAGTEAFF
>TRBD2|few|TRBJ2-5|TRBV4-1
TGCGCCAGCAGCGACCCGGGTAGCGGGAACCAAGAGACCCAGTACTTC
CASSDPGSGNQETQYF
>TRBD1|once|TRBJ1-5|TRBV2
TGTGCCAGCAGAAACGGAACAGGGGCGGGCAATCAGCCCCAGCATTTT
CASRNGTGAGNQPQHF
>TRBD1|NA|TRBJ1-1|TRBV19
TGTGCCAGTATAGGACAGGGGTTACGGAACACTGAAGCTTTCTTT
CASIGQGLRNTEAFF
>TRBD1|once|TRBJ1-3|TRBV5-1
TGCGCCAGCAGCCCAATGACAGGGGAAGGGAACACCATATATTTT
CASSPMTGEGNTIYF
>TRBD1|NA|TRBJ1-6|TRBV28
TGTGCCTGCTCGGGGGACAGCTCAAATTCACCCCTCCACTTT
CACSGDSSNSPLHF
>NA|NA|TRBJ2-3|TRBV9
TGTGCCAGCAGCGTACCCCTCCTAAACACAGATACGCAGTATTTT
CASSVPLLNTDTQYF
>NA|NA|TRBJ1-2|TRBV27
TGTGCCAGCAGCATTGCAGGGGACTATGGCTACACCTTC
CASSIAGDYGYTF
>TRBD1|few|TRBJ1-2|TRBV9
TGTGCCAGCAGCGCACCCCGGGACAGGGTTTTGGGCGGCTACACCTTC
CASSAPRDRVLGGYTF
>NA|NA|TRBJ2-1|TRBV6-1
TGTGCCAGCAGTGTCTCGGGGGGCCTCTCCTACAATGAGCAGTTCTTC
CASSVSGGLSYNEQFF
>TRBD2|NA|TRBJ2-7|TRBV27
TGTGCCAGCAGCCCCCGGGGGGGCCGTATTGACGAGCAGTACTTC
CASSPRGGRIDEQYF
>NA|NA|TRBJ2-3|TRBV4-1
TGCGCCAGCAGCCAACTACGAGTGGATACGCAGTATTTT
CASSQLRVDTQYF
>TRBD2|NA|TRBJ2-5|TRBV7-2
TGTGCCAGCAGCCCCTCCCTAGCGGGGGGGATCGCTAAGACCCAGTACTTC
CASSPSLAGGIAKTQYF
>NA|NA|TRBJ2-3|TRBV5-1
TGCGCCAGCAGCTTGGACATTGTGGCGGGCCGCACAGATACGCAGTATTTT
CASSLDIVAGRTDTQYF
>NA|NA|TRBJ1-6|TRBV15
TGTGCCACCAGCGAAACTGGGCCTTATAATTCACCCCTCCACTTT
CATSETGPYNSPLHF
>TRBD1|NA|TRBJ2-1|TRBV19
TGTGCCAGTACCAAGACAGGGGGCATCTATGAGCAGTTCTTC
CASTKTGGIYEQFF
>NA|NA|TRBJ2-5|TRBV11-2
TGTGCCAGCAGCTTACAGCGGGCCCAAGGAACCCAGTACTTC
CASSLQRAQGTQYF
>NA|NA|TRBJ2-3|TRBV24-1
TGTGCCACCAGTGATCAGAACCCCACAGATACGCAGTATTTT
CATSDQNPTDTQYF
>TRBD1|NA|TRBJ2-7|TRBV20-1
TGCAGTGCTAGTTCCCGCGACAGGGGAGGCGACGAGCAGTACTTC
CSASSRDRGGDEQYF
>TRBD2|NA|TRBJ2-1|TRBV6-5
TGTGCCAGCAGTTTTAGCGGGGGGAGCTCCTACAATGAGCAGTTCTTC
CASSFSGGSSYNEQFF
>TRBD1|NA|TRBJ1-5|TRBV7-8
TGTGCCAGCAGCCCCCTATCGACAGGGGGCAGGAGCAATCAGCCCCAGCATTTT
CASSPLSTGGRSNQPQHF
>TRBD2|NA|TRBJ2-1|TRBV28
TGTGCCAGCCGGGGGGGGTTGTACAATGAGCAGTTCTTC
CASRGGLYNEQFF
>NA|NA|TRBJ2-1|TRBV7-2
TGTGCCAGCAGCTGGACGGGGGGCCACAATGAGCAGTTCTTC
CASSWTGGHNEQFF
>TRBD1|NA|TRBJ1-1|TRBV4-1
TGCGCCAGCAGCCAGGGACAGGGGCGCCAAGCTTTCTTT
CASSQGQGRQAFF
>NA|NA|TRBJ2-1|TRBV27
TGTGCCAGCAGATTGACGGCGGGCCCCTACAATGAGCAGTTCTTC
CASRLTAGPYNEQFF
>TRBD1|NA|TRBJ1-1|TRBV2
TGTGCCAGCAGTGAAGGCACAGGGGTGACCACTGAAGCTTTCTTT
CASSEGTGVTTEAFF
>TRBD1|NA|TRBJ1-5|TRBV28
TGTGCCAGCAGTGTAGGGGGCCCGGCTCAGCCCCAGCATTTT
CASSVGGPAQPQHF
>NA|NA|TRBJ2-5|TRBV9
TGTGCCAGCAGCGGACGACAGGGAGGAGAGACCCAGTACTTC
CASSGRQGGETQYF
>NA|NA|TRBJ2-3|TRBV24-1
TGTGCCACCAGTGATAAACAGGGAATCGGCACAGATACGCAGTATTTT
CATSDKQGIGTDTQYF
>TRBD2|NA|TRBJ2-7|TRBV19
TGTGCCAGTAGTATCGGGGGGAGCTCCTACGAGCAGTACTTC
CASSIGGSSYEQYF
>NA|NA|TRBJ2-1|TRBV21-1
NA
CASSKVVGRGNEQFF
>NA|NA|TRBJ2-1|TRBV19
TGTGCCAGTAGTATCCAGGTTGTCGGTGAGCAGTTCTTC
CASSIQVVGEQFF
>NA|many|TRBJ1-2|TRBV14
TGTGCCAGCAGCCAAGCGGGTCTCCGGGACTATGGCTACACCTTC
CASSQAGLRDYGYTF
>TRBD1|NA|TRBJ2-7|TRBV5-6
TGTGCCAGCACGCTGGGCAAGGGGGCAGGGGAGCAGTACTTC
CASTLGKGAGEQYF
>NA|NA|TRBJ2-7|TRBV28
TGTGCCAGCAGTTTACCCGACACCAAAAACGAGCAGTACTTC
CASSLPDTKNEQYF
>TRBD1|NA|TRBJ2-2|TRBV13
TGTGCCAGCAGCCCTGACAGGGTCCCGAACACCGGGGAGCTGTTTTTT
CASSPDRVPNTGELFF
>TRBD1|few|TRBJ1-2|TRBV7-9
TGTGCCAGCAGCCCACCGGGACAGGGGGCCGACTATGGCTACACCTTC
CASSPPGQGADYGYTF
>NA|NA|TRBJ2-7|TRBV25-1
TGTGCCAGCAGTGTCGCCGGGAGCTACGAGCAGTACTTC
CASSVAGSYEQYF
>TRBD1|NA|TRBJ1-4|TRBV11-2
TGTGCCAGCAGCTTAGCCGGACAGGGTAAATCCGTAAAACTGTTTTTT
CASSLAGQGKSVKLFF
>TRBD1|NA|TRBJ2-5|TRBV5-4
TGTGCCAGCAGCACAAGGACAGGGACGGTCCAAGAGACCCAGTACTTC
CASSTRTGTVQETQYF